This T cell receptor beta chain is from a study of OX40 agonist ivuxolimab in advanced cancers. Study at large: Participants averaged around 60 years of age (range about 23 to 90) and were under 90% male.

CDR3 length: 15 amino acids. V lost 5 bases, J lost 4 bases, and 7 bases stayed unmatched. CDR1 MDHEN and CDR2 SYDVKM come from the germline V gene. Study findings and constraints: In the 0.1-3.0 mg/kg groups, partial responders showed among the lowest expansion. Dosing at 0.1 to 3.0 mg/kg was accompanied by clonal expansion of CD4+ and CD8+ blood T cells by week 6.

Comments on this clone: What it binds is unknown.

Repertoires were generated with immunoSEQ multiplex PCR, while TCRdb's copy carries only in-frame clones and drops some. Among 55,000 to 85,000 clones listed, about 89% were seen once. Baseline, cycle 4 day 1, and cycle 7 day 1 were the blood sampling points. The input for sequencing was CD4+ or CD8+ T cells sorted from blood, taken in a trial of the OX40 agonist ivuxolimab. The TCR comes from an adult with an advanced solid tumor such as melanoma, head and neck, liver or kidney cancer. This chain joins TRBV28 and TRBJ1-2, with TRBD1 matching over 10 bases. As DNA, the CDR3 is TGTGCCAGCAGTGCTCAGACAGGGGGCGCCTATGGCTACACCTTC. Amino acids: CASSAQTGGAYGYTF.